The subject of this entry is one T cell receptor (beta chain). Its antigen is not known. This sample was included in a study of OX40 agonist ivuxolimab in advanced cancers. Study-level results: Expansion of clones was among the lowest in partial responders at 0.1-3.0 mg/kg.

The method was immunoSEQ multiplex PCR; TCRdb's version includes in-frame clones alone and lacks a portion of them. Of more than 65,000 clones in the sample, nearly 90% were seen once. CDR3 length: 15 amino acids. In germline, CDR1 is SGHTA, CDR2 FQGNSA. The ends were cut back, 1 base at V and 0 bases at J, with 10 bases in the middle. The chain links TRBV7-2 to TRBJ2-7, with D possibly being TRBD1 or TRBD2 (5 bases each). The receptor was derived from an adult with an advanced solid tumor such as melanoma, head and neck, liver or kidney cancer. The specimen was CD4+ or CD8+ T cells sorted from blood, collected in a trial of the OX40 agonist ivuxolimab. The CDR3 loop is CASSLEPGASYEQYF. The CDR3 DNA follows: TGTGCCAGCAGCTTAGAACCCGGGGCCTCCTACGAGCAGTACTTC.